The clone carrying this T cell receptor (beta chain) was counted many times. Its specificity is unknown. Axillary draining lymph nodes of breast cancer patients supplied the node samples. Each CDR3 protein gets one entry after TCRdb re-called the multiplex PCR reads with MiXCR. The sample lists around 230,000 distinct CDR3 sequences; roughly 32% were seen once. The source of the sample is a study of breast tumors, draining lymph nodes, adjacent tissues. Regarding the study as a whole: Tumor repertoires ranked between lymph nodes and nontumor tissue in diversity, with V and J gene preferences.

The CDR3 loop spans 13 amino acids. The germline V gene has CDR1 DFQATT and CDR2 SNEGSKA (reference sequence). With 0 bases removed from V and 5 bases from J, the gap between germline ends came to 10 bases. The sequenced material came from axillary lymph node tissue. The chain recombines TRBV20-1 with TRBJ1-2, with unresolved D. This receptor was identified in a female donor with breast cancer. Some clones in this sample may be carry-over from other donors' samples. The CDR3 reads CSARDSRAYGYTF. The CDR3 nucleotides are TGCAGTGCTAGAGATTCAAGGGCGTATGGCTACACCTTC.